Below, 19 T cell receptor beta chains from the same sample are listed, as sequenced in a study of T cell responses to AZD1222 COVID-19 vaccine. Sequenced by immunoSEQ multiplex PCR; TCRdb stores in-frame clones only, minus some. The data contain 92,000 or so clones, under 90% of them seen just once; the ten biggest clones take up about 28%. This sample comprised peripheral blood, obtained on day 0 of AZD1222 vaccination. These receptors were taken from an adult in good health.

CDR3 protein: CASSYSGGTSNQPQHF. DNA of the CDR3: TGTGCCAGCAGTTACTCGGGGGGTACTAGCAATCAGCCCCAGCATTTT. The chain employs TRBV6-2 or TRBV6-3 and TRBJ1-5, with D possibly being TRBD1 (5 bases). Trimming cost V 0 bases and J 0 bases, with 9 bases left between them. The germline V gene encodes CDR1 MNHEY and CDR2 SVGEGT. CDR3 length: 16 residues.

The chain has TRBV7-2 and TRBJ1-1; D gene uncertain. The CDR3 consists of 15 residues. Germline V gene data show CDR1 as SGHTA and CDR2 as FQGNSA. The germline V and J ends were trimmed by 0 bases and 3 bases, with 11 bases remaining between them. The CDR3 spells CASSLAVAGYTEAFF. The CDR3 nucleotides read TGTGCCAGCAGCTTAGCGGTCGCAGGATACACTGAAGCTTTCTTT. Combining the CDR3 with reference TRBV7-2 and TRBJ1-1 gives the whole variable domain GAGVSQSPSNKVTEKGKDVELRCDPISGHTALYWYRQSLGQGLEFLIYFQGNSAPDKSGLPSDRFSAERTGGSVSTLTIQRTQQEDSAVYLCASSLAVAGYTEAFFGQGTRLTVV.

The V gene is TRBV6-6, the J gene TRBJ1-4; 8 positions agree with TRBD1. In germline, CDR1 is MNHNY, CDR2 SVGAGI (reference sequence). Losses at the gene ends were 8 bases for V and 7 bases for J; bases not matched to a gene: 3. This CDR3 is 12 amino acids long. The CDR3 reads CASRTGFEKLFF. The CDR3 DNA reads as TGTGCCAGCCGGACAGGGTTTGAAAAACTGTTTTTT.

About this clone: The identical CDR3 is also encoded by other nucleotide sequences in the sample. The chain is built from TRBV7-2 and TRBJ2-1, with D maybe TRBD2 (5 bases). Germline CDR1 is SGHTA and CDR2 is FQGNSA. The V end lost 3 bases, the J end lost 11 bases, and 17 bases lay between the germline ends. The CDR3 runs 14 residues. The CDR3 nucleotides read TGTGCCAGCAGCTTGGGTATCGGGGTAGGAAAGCAGTTCTTC. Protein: CASSLGIGVGKQFF.

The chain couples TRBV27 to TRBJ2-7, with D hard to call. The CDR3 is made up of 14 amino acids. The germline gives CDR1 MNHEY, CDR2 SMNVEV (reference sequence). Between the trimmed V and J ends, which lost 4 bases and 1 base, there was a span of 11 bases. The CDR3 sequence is CASSSGRLSYEQYF. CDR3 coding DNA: TGTGCCAGCAGTTCCGGGCGTTTATCCTACGAGCAGTACTTC.

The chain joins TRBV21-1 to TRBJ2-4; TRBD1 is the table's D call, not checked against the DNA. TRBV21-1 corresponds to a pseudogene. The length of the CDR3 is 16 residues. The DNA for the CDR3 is TGTGCCAGCAGCAAAGATCAGGTATTAGCCAAAAACATTCAGTACTTC. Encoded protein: CASSKDQVLAKNIQYF.

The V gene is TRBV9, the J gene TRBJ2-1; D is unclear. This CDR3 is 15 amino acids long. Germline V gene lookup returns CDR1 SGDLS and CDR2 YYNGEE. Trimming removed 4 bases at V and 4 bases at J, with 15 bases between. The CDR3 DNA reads TGTGCCAGCAGCCCCACCGTGGGCTCATACAATGAGCAGTTCTTC. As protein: CASSPTVGSYNEQFF. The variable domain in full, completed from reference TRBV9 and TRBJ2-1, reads DSGVTQTPKHLITATGQRVTLRCSPRSGDLSVYWYQQSLDQGLQFLIQYYNGEERAKGNILERFSAQQFPDLHSELNLSSLELGDSALYFCASSPTVGSYNEQFFGPGTRLTVL.

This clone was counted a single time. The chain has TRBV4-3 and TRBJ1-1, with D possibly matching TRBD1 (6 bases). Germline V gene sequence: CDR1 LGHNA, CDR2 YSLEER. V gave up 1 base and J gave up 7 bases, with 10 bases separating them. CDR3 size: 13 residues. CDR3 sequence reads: CASSQAGVNEAFF. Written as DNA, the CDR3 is TGCGCCAGCAGCCAAGCAGGGGTGAATGAAGCTTTCTTT.

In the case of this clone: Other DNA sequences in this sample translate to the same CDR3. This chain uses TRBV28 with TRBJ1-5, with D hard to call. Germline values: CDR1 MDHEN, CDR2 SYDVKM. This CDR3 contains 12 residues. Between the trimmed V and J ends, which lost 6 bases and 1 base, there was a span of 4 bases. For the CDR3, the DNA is TGTGCCAGCAGGGGAAGCAATCAGCCCCAGCATTTT. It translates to CASRGSNQPQHF. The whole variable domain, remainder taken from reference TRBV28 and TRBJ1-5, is DVKVTQSSRYLVKRTGEKVFLECVQDMDHENMFWYRQDPGLGLRLIYFSYDVKMKEKGDIPEGYSVSREKKERFSLILESASTNQTSMYLCASRGSNQPQHFGDGTRLSIL.

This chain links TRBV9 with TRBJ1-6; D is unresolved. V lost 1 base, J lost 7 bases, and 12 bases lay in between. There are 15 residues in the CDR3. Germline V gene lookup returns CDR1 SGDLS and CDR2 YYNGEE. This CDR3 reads CASSVNSEGNSPLHF. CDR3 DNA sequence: TGTGCCAGCAGCGTAAATTCGGAAGGGAATTCACCCCTCCACTTT.

CDR3 sequence reads: CASFQGKNYGYTF. DNA for the CDR3: TGTGCCAGCTTCCAGGGGAAGAACTATGGCTACACCTTC. The rearrangement links TRBV6-5 to TRBJ1-2, with D perhaps TRBD1 (6 bases). CDR1 is MNHEY, CDR2 SVGAGI, per germline. CDR3 length: 13 amino acids. Trimming cost V 8 bases and J 2 bases, with 12 bases left between them.

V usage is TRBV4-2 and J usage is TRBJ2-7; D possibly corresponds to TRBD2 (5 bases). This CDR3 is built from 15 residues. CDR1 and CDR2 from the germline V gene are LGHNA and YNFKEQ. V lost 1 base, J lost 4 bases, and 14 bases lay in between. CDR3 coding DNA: TGTGCCAGCAGCCAAGGGGCTAGCAGTAGTTACGAGCAGTACTTC. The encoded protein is CASSQGASSSYEQYF.

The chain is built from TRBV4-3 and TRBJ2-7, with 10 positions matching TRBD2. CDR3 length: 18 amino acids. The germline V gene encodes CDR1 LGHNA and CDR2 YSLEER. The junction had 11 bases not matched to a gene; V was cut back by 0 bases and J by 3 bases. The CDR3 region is CASSQDAGLSGRVYEQYF. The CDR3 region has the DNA TGCGCCAGCAGCCAAGATGCAGGGTTAAGCGGGAGGGTCTACGAGCAGTACTTC.

Written as DNA, the CDR3 is TGTGCCAGCAGCTCCCGGACAGGGGGCTACGAGCAGTACTTC. Its protein is CASSSRTGGYEQYF. V and J are TRBV7-9 and TRBJ2-7; 10 bases match TRBD1. The CDR3 loop spans 14 amino acids. Germline assignment: CDR1 SEHNR and CDR2 FQNEAQ (reference sequence). Germline trimming cut 4 bases from V and 3 bases from J; bases unmatched to any gene: 3. The full variable domain, completed using reference TRBV7-9 and TRBJ2-7, is DTGVSQNPRHKITKRGQNVTFRCDPISEHNRLYWYRQTLGQGPEFLTYFQNEAQLEKSRLLSDRFSAERPKGSFSTLEIQRTEQGDSAMYLCASSSRTGGYEQYFGPGTRLTVT.

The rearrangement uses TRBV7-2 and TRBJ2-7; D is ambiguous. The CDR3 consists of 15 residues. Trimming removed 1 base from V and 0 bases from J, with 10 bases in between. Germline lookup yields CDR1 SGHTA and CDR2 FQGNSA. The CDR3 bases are TGTGCCAGCAGCTTAGTATTACTCAGCTCCTACGAGCAGTACTTC. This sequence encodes CASSLVLLSSYEQYF. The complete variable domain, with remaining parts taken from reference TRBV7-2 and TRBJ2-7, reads GAGVSQSPSNKVTEKGKDVELRCDPISGHTALYWYRQSLGQGLEFLIYFQGNSAPDKSGLPSDRFSAERTGGSVSTLTIQRTQQEDSAVYLCASSLVLLSSYEQYFGPGTRLTVT.

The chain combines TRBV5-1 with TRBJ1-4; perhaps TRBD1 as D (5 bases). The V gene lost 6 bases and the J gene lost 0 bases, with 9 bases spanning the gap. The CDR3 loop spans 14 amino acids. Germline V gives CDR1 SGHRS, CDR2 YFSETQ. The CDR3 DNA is TGCGCCAGCAAAACAGGTCCAACTAATGAAAAACTGTTTTTT. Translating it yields CASKTGPTNEKLFF.

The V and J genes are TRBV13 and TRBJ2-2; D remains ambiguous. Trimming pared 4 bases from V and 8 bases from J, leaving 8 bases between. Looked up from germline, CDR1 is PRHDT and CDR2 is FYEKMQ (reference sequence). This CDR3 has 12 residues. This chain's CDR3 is CASSSPEGELFF. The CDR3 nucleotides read TGTGCCAGCAGCTCCCCTGAAGGGGAGCTGTTTTTT.

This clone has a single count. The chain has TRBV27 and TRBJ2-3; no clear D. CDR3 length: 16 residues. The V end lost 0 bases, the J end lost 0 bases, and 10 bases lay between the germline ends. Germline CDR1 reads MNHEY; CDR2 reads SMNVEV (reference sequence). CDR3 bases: TGTGCCAGCAGTTTATCGAAGCGAACCAGCACAGATACGCAGTATTTT. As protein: CASSLSKRTSTDTQYF.

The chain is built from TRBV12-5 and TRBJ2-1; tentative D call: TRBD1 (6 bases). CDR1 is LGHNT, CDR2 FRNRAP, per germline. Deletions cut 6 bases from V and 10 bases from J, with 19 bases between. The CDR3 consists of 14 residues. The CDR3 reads CASGMGHQGVEQFF. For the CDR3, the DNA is TGTGCTAGTGGGATGGGACACCAGGGTGTCGAGCAGTTCTTC.